This T cell receptor beta chain was recorded in a study of T cells expressing NK-cell markers. There are 15 residues in the CDR3. Germline CDR1 and CDR2: KGHSH and LQKENI. Using the 5' RACE reads, TCRdb records one entry per CDR3 protein without DNA. This repertoire includes about 260,000 distinct CDR3 sequences. The origin of this receptor is a woman between 18 and 69 years old in good health. The chain links TRBV18 to TRBJ2-1. The sequencing sample was made of blood T cells: a sorted CD56 or NKG2C T cell subset, CD4+ or CD8+ T cells, or bulk PBMC T cells (not recorded which). CDR3 sequence: CASSSGRRAYNEQFF.